This T cell receptor (beta chain) was found in a study of blood T cell repertoires in COVID-19. CDR1 is SQVTM, CDR2 ANQGSEA, per germline. Trimming left V 7 bases short and J 6 bases short, with 15 bases between. The CDR3 is 12 residues long. Original handling: It was from reference gene primer amplification that nucleated cell counts were estimated. Clones were sequenced by immunoSEQ multiplex PCR, and TCRdb holds only the in-frame ones, with some missing. For V, J and clone size, that table is used; D and trimming come from the DNA. Seen here are about 130,000 clones, roughly 77% observed once, and the top ten hold 4% to 5%.

Sequencing was done on a sample of peripheral blood. The chain has TRBV29-1 and TRBJ1-1, with D tentatively TRBD1 (6 bases). This sequence was found in a woman in her sixties or seventies with COVID-19, enrolled during active disease. The CDR3 loop reads CSASRGTAEAFF. Written as DNA, the CDR3 is TGCAGCGCTTCCAGGGGTACGGCTGAAGCTTTCTTT.